This T cell receptor (beta chain) originates from a study of glioma-infiltrating T cells after dendritic cell vaccination. Indicated time point: after dendritic cell vaccination, including at tumor progression/relapse. Monocyte-derived dendritic cells, cultured seven days with IL-4 and GM-CSF, were pulsed with autologous tumor lysate. The CDR3 runs 14 residues. Germline V lookup: CDR1 SGHTS, CDR2 YDEGEE. V dropped 7 bases and J dropped 6; count of bases not matched to a gene: 9. Sequenced by immunoSEQ multiplex PCR; TCRdb stores in-frame clones only, minus some. The repertoire holds about 2,100 clones, with roughly 72% as singletons.

The chain employs TRBV5-8 and TRBJ2-1, with 8 bases fitting TRBD1. The sample consisted of tumor tissue, taken after dendritic cell vaccination. This clonotype originated in a human donor with glioblastoma. The CDR3 nucleotides read TGTGCCAGCCCGACAGGGGCCGGACCCAATGAGCAGTTCTTC. Its translation: CASPTGAGPNEQFF.